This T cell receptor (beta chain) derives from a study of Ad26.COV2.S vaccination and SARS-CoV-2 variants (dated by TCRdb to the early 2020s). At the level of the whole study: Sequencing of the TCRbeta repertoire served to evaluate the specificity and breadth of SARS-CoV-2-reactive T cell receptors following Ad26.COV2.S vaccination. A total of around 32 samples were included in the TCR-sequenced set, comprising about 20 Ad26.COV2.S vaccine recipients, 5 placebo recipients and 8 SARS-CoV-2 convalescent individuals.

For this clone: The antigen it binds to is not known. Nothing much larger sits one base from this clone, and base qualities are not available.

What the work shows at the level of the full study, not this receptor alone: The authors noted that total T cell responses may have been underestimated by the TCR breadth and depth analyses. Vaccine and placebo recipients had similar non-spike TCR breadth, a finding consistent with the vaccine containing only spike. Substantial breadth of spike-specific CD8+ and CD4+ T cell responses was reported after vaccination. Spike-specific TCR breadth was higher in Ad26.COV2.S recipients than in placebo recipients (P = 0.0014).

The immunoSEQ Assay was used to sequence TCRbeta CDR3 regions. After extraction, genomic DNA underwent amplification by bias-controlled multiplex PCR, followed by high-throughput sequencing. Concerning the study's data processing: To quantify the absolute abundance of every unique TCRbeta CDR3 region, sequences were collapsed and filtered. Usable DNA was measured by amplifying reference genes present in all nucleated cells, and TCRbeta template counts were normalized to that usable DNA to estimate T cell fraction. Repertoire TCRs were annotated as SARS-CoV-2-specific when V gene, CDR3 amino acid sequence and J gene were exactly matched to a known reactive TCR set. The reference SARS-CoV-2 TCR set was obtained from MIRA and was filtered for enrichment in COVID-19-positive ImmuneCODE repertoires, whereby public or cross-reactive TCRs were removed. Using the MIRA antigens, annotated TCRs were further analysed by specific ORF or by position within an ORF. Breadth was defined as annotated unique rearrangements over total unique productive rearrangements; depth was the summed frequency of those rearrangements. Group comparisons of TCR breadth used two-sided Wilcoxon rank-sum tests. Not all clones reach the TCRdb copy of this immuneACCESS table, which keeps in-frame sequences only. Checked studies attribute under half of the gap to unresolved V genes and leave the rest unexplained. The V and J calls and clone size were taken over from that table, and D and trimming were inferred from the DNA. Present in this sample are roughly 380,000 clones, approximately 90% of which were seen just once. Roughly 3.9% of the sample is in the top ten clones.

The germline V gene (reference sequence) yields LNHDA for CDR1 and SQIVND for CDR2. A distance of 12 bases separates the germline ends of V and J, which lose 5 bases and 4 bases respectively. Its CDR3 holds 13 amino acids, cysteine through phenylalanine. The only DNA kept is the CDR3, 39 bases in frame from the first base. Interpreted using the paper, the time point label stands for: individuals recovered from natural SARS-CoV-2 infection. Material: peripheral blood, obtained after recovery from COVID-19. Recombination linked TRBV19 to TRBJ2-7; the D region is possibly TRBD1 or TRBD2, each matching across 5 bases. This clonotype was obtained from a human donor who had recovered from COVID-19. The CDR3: CASSHTWGYEQYF. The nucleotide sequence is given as TGTGCCAGTAGTCATACGTGGGGGTACGAGCAGTACTTC.